The 5 T cell receptor beta chains below come from one sample, sequenced in a study of identifying expanded T cells in peripheral blood. Assay used: immunoSEQ multiplex PCR; TCRdb lists only in-frame clones, some missing. The table records approximately 85,000 clones, more than 75% of them present only once. The sequencing sample was made of blood. These receptors were collected from a person aged 18 to 75 in good health.

The rearrangement links TRBV18 to TRBJ1-1; unclear D gene. The germline gives CDR1 KGHSH, CDR2 LQKENI. V lost 6 bases, J lost 11 bases, and 22 bases lay in between. CDR3 length: 14 residues. For the CDR3, the DNA is TGTGCCAGCTCTGGAGGACGGCGGTCGGGTATGGCTTTCTTT. Residues: CASSGGRRSGMAFF.

This rearrangement joins TRBV29-1 to TRBJ1-1; 8 bases line up with TRBD1. Unmatched junction bases numbered 7, after V lost 5 bases and J lost 5 bases. Germline values: CDR1 SQVTM, CDR2 ANQGSEA. The CDR3 totals 13 residues. The CDR3 bases are TGCAGCGTTAACAGGGGGTCGGTGACTGAAGCTTTCTTT. Translating it yields CSVNRGSVTEAFF.

V and J are TRBV10-2 and TRBJ2-7; TRBD2 is a possible D gene (5 bases). Deletions cut 2 bases from V and 3 bases from J, with 11 bases between. The germline V gene encodes CDR1 WSHSY and CDR2 SAAADI. This CDR3 is built from 14 residues. The CDR3 sequence is CASSETHRDYEQYF. CDR3 coding DNA: TGCGCCAGCAGTGAGACTCACCGGGACTACGAGCAGTACTTC.

The rearrangement joins TRBV4-2 to TRBJ1-1, with D uncertain. The ends were cut back, 4 bases at V and 6 bases at J, with 15 bases in the middle. From germline, CDR1 is LGHNA and CDR2 YNFKEQ. The CDR3 totals 14 residues. For the CDR3, the DNA is TGTGCCAGCAGCCCATCCCGTGGAAACGCTGAAGCTTTCTTT. It yields the protein CASSPSRGNAEAFF.

The CDR3 here is CASSPRAGGSSYEQYF. The CDR3 nucleotides read TGTGCCAGCTCACCGAGAGCGGGGGGTAGCTCCTACGAGCAGTACTTC. The rearrangement uses TRBV18 and TRBJ2-7; 9 nucleotides align to TRBD2. CDR1 KGHSH and CDR2 LQKENI come from the germline V gene. J lost 0 bases, V lost 3 bases, and 6 bases had no gene match. This CDR3 is built from 16 residues.